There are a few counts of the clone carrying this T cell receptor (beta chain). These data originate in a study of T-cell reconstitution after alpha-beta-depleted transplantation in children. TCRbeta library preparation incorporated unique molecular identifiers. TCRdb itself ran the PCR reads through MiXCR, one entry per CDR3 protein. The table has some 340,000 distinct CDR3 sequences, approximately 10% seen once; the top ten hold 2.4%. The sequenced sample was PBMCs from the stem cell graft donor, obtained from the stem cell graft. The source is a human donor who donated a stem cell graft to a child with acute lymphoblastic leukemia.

The CDR3 is CASRLITGSGQETQYF. CDR3 bases: TGTGCCAGCAGGCTCATAACGGGTTCGGGGCAAGAGACCCAGTACTTC. The V call is TRBV27, the J call TRBJ2-5, with TRBD2 as a possible D gene (5 bases). V lost 6 bases, J lost 2 bases, and 19 bases lay in between. The CDR3 contains 16 residues. The V gene's germline CDR1 is MNHEY and CDR2 SMNVEV (reference sequence).